The count of the clone carrying this T cell receptor beta chain is one. Adults between about 18 and 95 years of age took part from about two dozen US areas. Assignments of participants to cohorts depended upon their own reported clinical history. The CDR3 has 18 residues. V shed 0 bases, J shed 4 bases, and the junction held 14 bases outside the gene matches. In germline, CDR1 is SGDLS, CDR2 YYNGEE. This sample is part of a study of blood T cell repertoires in COVID-19. Study in general: PBMCs, B-cell-depleted T cells, or T cells were the source of the cDNA or gDNA that made up the material.

Here immunoSEQ multiplex PCR was the method, and the copy in TCRdb shows in-frame clones only, minus some. Found here are over 200,000 clones, roughly 90% of them singletons; the top ten hold 10%. The sequence came from a man aged 18 to 30 with acute COVID-19. Sequencing was performed on PBMCs or T cells enriched from blood (not recorded which). This chain connects TRBV9 to TRBJ1-1, with 8 bases lining up with TRBD1. CDR3 nucleotide sequence: TGTGCCAGCAGCGTAGGGACAGGGTCTGGGATAAAGGGCACTGAAGCTTTCTTT. This gives the protein CASSVGTGSGIKGTEAFF.